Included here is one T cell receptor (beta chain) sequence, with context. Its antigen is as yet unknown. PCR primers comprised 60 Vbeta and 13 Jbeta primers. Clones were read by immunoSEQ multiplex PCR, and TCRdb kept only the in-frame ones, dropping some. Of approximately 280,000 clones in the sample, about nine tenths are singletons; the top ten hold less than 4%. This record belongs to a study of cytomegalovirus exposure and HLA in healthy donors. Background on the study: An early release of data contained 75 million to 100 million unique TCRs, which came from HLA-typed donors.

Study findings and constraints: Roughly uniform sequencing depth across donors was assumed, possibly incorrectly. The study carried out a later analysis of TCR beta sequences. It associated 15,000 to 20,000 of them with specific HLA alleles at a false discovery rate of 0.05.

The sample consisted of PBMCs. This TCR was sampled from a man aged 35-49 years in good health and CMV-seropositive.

The CDR3 protein is CASSPSTNEKLFF. DNA for the CDR3: TGTGCCAGCTCACCGTCCACAAATGAAAAACTGTTTTTT. The chain recombines TRBV18 with TRBJ1-4; D uncertain. Germline CDR1 KGHSH, CDR2 LQKENI. This CDR3 is built from 13 residues. The V and J ends lost 3 bases and 5 bases respectively, with 7 bases between them.